The 12 T cell receptor beta chains reported below all come from one sample, sequenced in a study of CD8 T cells in Susac syndrome. An amount of RNA that ranged from roughly 0.5 to 1 ug was reverse transcribed with random hexamers. In TCRdb, the immunoSEQ multiplex PCR reads were re-called with MiXCR into one record per CDR3 protein. The sample lists approximately 76,000 distinct CDR3 sequences, about 95% seen once, with just under 0.4% in the top ten. The sequencing input was CD8+ T cells from PBMCs. These receptors originate from a human donor with multiple sclerosis.

This chain uses TRBV5-1 with TRBJ2-7; 7 bases are shared with TRBD1. V lost 4 bases, J lost 1 base, and 5 bases stayed unmatched. The CDR3 has 14 residues. Germline CDR1 is SGHRS and CDR2 is YFSETQ. CDR3: CASSGTAESYEQYF. DNA of the CDR3: TGCGCCAGCAGCGGGACAGCCGAATCCTACGAGCAGTACTTC.

The gene calls are TRBV7-9 and TRBJ1-1, with D unresolved. The V end was cut by 5 bases, the J end by 1 base, with 11 bases between. Germline V lookup: CDR1 SEHNR, CDR2 FQNEAQ (reference sequence). The CDR3 covers 14 residues. The CDR3 loop reads CASSGKVSNTEAFF. CDR3 DNA: TGTGCCAGCAGCGGAAAGGTTTCGAACACTGAAGCTTTCTTT.

The chain carries TRBV6-5 and TRBJ1-1, with TRBD1 as a possible D gene (5 bases). The CDR3 totals 12 residues. Germline loops: CDR1 MNHEY, CDR2 SVGAGI. The CDR3 DNA is TGTGAGTCCCAGGGCATGAACACTGAAGCTTTCTTT. This encodes CESQGMNTEAFF.

The count of this clonotype is one. The chain recombines TRBV30 with TRBJ2-7; TRBD2 agrees at 7 bases. The CDR3 is 15 residues long. Germline-derived CDR1 and CDR2 are GTSNPN and SVGIG (reference sequence). The trim removed 1 base at V and 3 bases at J, leaving 9 bases unmatched. Here the CDR3 reads CAWSGPGGRSYEQYF. In DNA form, the CDR3 reads TGTGCCTGGAGTGGCCCAGGCGGGAGAAGCTACGAGCAGTACTTC.

The V and J genes are TRBV28 and TRBJ2-4; D tentatively reads TRBD1 or TRBD2 (5 bases each). The CDR3 length is 13 residues. V lost 3 bases, J lost 7 bases, and 10 bases lay in between. Germline CDR1 reads MDHEN; CDR2 reads SYDVKM. CDR3 nucleotides: TGTGCCAGCAGTTTTGGGGGTTGGAACATTCAGTACTTC. It encodes CASSFGGWNIQYF.

The chain uses TRBV12-3 or TRBV12-4 and TRBJ2-7; D is possibly TRBD2 (7 bases). There are 15 residues in the CDR3. V was cut by 1 base and J by 3 bases, with 13 bases left in between. CDR3 DNA sequence: TGTGCCAGCAGTTTAGGGCGGGGGCTCAACTACGAGCAGTACTTC. It encodes CASSLGRGLNYEQYF.

The chain joins TRBV5-1 to TRBJ2-7; D perhaps matches TRBD1 (6 bases). V lost 4 bases and J lost 6, with 11 bases in between. Per germline, CDR1 SGHRS and CDR2 YFSETQ. The CDR3 extends over 12 amino acids. CDR3 sequence (DNA): TGCGCCAGCAGCCTTACAGGGAGCGAGCAGTACTTC. It yields the protein CASSLTGSEQYF.

The chain combines TRBV29-1 with TRBJ2-5; D ambiguous. Germline CDR1 and CDR2: SQVTM and ANQGSEA. Trimming removed 1 base from V and 9 bases from J, with 3 bases in between. The CDR3 is 9 amino acids. The CDR3 sequence: CSVEAAQYF. DNA for the CDR3: TGCAGCGTTGAAGCCGCCCAGTACTTC.

This sequence joins TRBV5-1 and TRBJ1-5, with D uncertain. Per germline, CDR1 SGHRS and CDR2 YFSETQ. The CDR3 has 15 amino acids. V gave up 1 base and J gave up 7 bases, with 15 bases separating them. CDR3 in amino acids: CASSLNSRTGQPQHF. The CDR3 region has the DNA TGCGCCAGCAGCTTGAATAGCCGCACGGGCCAGCCCCAGCATTTT.

The J gene is TRBJ2-7, the V gene TRBV27; TRBD1 matches 7 bases. Germline V gene data show CDR1 as MNHEY and CDR2 as SMNVEV (reference sequence). The CDR3 spans 14 residues. The J segment lost 2 bases and the V segment lost 5 bases, leaving 6 bases of the junction unmatched. CDR3 in amino acids: CASSPGQSAYEQYF. The CDR3 DNA follows: TGTGCCAGCAGTCCGGGACAGTCGGCCTACGAGCAGTACTTC.

The genes are TRBV7-6 and TRBJ1-1, with TRBD1 identical over 8 bases. CDR1 and CDR2 (germline): SGHVS, FNYEAQ. This CDR3 has 17 amino acids. V lost 5 bases to trimming and J lost 4 bases; unmatched junction nucleotides: 15. In nucleotides, the CDR3 is TGTGCCAGCAGCGAGCTGCTAACAGGGGGGGGCGGCACTGAAGCTTTCTTT. The encoded protein is CASSELLTGGGGTEAFF.

The J gene is TRBJ2-5, the V gene TRBV4-2; maybe TRBD1 (5 bases). Germline-derived CDR1 and CDR2 are LGHNA and YNFKEQ. The ends were cut back, 0 bases at V and 2 bases at J, with 13 bases in the middle. The CDR3 contains 16 residues. The DNA of the CDR3 is TGTGCCAGCAGCCAAGAGTCCAGGACATCTCAAGAGACCCAGTACTTC. This encodes CASSQESRTSQETQYF.